These T cell receptor beta chains were read from a single sample in a study of type 1 and type 2 diabetes patients. TCRdb fed the multiplex PCR reads into MiXCR, producing one record per CDR3 protein. The sample holds 280,000 or so distinct CDR3 sequences; roughly 50% are singletons and the top ten take roughly 15%. The sample taken for sequencing was peripheral blood mononuclear cells (PBMCs). All receptors come from a man younger than 35 with type 2 diabetes. The CDR3 runs from the conserved cysteine through the conserved F or W. The D gene is left open where the match is weak. Only some rows state a clone size, as once, few, many or a class for expanded clones.

CDR3	DNA	size	V	D	J
CASSTLKRQGYEQYF	TGTGCCAGTAGTACCCTGAAGAGGCAGGGATACGAGCAGTACTTC	NA	TRBV19	NA	TRBJ2-7
CASSELGDLEEKLFF	TGTGCCAGCAGTGAATTGGGGGACTTAGAGGAAAAACTGTTTTTT	NA	TRBV12-3/TRBV12-4	NA	TRBJ1-4
CASSLRSNRWNEQYF	TGTGCCAGCAGTTTACGGTCGAACAGGTGGAATGAGCAGTACTTC	NA	TRBV27	NA	TRBJ2-7
CASSLITGGEYEQYF	TGCGCCAGCAGCCTAATTACAGGGGGCGAGTACGAGCAGTACTTC	NA	TRBV4-3	TRBD1	TRBJ2-7
CASSLSDRYEQYF	TGTGCCAGCAGCTTGAGCGACCGCTACGAGCAGTACTTC	NA	TRBV7-6	NA	TRBJ2-7
CASSLDRDAEAFF	TGTGCCAGCAGCTTAGATAGGGATGCTGAAGCTTTCTTT	few	TRBV11-2	NA	TRBJ1-1
CASSTDSNMNTEAFF	TGTGCCAGTAGTACCGACAGTAACATGAACACTGAAGCTTTCTTT	NA	TRBV19	NA	TRBJ1-1
CASSHQSRNKPYNEQFF	TGTGCCAGCAGCCACCAGAGCCGGAACAAGCCGTACAATGAGCAGTTCTTC	once	TRBV4-2	NA	TRBJ2-1
CASSYGTGGSYEQYF	TGTGCCAGCAGTTACGGGACAGGGGGGTCCTACGAGCAGTACTTC	NA	TRBV6-6	TRBD1	TRBJ2-7
CASGPGQSNQPQHF	TGTGCTAGTGGCCCTGGACAAAGCAATCAGCCCCAGCATTTT	NA	TRBV12-5	NA	TRBJ1-5
CASSSPGAQPQHF	TGTGCCAGCAGCTCCCCCGGTGCTCAGCCCCAGCATTTT	NA	TRBV7-8	NA	TRBJ1-5
CASSFVWAGEETQYF	TGTGCCAGCAGCTTTGTCTGGGCTGGGGAAGAGACCCAGTACTTC	NA	TRBV7-2	NA	TRBJ2-5
CSVEEGRLRSGELFF	TGCAGCGTTGAAGAAGGACGACTGAGATCCGGGGAGCTGTTTTTT	NA	TRBV29-1	NA	TRBJ2-2